The entry below gives a single T cell receptor (beta chain) sequence along with its context. The data were taken from a study of T cells after yellow fever vaccination. V was cut by 4 bases and J by 3 bases, with 13 bases left in between. CDR1 and CDR2 from the germline V gene are SGHNT and YYREEE (reference sequence). CDR3 size: 14 residues. TCRdb itself ran the 5' RACE reads through MiXCR, one entry per CDR3 protein. The table shows about 320,000 distinct CDR3 sequences, with approximately 11% occurring only once. The specimen comprised CD4+ T cells sorted from PBMCs, sampled 45 days after the yellow fever booster vaccination. This chain links TRBV5-4 with TRBJ1-1; D not resolved. This sequence was found in a man in his late teens or twenties who received the YFV17D yellow fever vaccine. As DNA, the CDR3 is TGTGCCAGCAGCCCTGGCAGGCAGGACACTGAAGCTTTCTTT. Its translation is CASSPGRQDTEAFF.